These 26 T cell receptor beta chains share one sample of origin, sequenced in a study of shared clonotypes between healthy human individuals. Sequenced by immunoSEQ multiplex PCR; TCRdb stores in-frame clones only, minus some. Counted here are more than 2 million clones, around 95% occurring once; the ten biggest clones make up 0.13%. Material for sequencing was naive CD4+ T cells sorted from blood. Subset indicated: CD45RA+ positively selected. Receptors were obtained from a man between 18 and 35 years old in good health.

This chain uses TRBV9 with TRBJ2-7; 8 nucleotides match TRBD1. CDR1 is SGDLS, CDR2 YYNGEE, per germline. The CDR3 is 16 amino acids. The J segment lost 0 bases and the V segment lost 0 bases, leaving 5 bases of the junction unmatched. The CDR3 reads CASSVVWDRSSYEQYF. The CDR3 DNA reads TGTGCCAGCAGCGTAGTTTGGGACAGGAGCTCCTACGAGCAGTACTTC.

V usage is TRBV2 and J usage is TRBJ1-3; D gene unclear. The CDR3 sequence is 13 residues long. The V gene lost 6 bases and the J gene lost 0 bases, with 6 bases spanning the gap. Germline loops: CDR1 SNHLY, CDR2 FYNNEI. CDR3: CASRGNSGNTIYF. The CDR3 nucleotides are TGTGCCAGCAGGGGCAACTCTGGAAACACCATATATTTT. The complete variable domain, with remaining parts taken from reference TRBV2 and TRBJ1-3, reads EPEVTQTPSHQVTQMGQEVILRCVPISNHLYFYWYRQILGQKVEFLVSFYNNEISEKSEIFDDQFSVERPDGSNFTLKIRSTKLEDSAMYFCASRGNSGNTIYFGEGSWLTVV.

The gene calls are TRBV5-1 and TRBJ2-1, with TRBD1 matching over 9 bases. Trimming removed 2 bases from V and 6 bases from J; junction bases left unmatched: 6. In germline, CDR1 is SGHRS, CDR2 YFSETQ. The CDR3 is 15 residues long. The CDR3 nucleotides read TGCGCCAGCAGCTTAGGGACAGGGAGGGCCAATGAGCAGTTCTTC. Protein: CASSLGTGRANEQFF.

The chain links TRBV2 to TRBJ2-7, with D perhaps TRBD2 (6 bases). The V gene lost 5 bases and the J gene lost 2 bases, with 13 bases spanning the gap. The CDR3 loop spans 14 amino acids. Germline V CDR1 and CDR2: SNHLY, FYNNEI. CDR3 loop: CASSYSGPAYEQYF. For the CDR3, the DNA is TGTGCCAGCAGTTATAGCGGCCCCGCCTACGAGCAGTACTTC.

This sequence joins TRBV28 and TRBJ2-7; D is uncertain. This CDR3 has 15 residues. Germline CDR1 and CDR2: MDHEN and SYDVKM. V lost 3 bases, J lost 1 base, and 13 bases lay in between. The CDR3 is CASSFRSAGSYEQYF. CDR3 sequence (DNA): TGTGCCAGCAGTTTTAGGTCAGCAGGATCCTACGAGCAGTACTTC.

The CDR3, as DNA: TGCGCCAGCAGCTTGGGGGACGTAAGACTAGCGGGAGAGACCCAGTACTTC. Translated: CASSLGDVRLAGETQYF. The chain links TRBV5-1 to TRBJ2-5, with 10 bases lining up with TRBD2. The CDR3 totals 17 residues. Germline assignment: CDR1 SGHRS and CDR2 YFSETQ. Trimming cost V 0 bases and J 4 bases; bases outside gene matches: 9.

This rearrangement joins TRBV19 to TRBJ1-6; tentatively, D is TRBD1 (5 bases). CDR1 and CDR2 from the germline V gene are LNHDA and SQIVND (reference sequence). With 6 bases removed from V and 8 bases from J, the gap between germline ends came to 11 bases. The CDR3 length is 13 residues. In nucleotides, the CDR3 is TGTGCCAGTAGCCTCCGGGACGATTCACCCCTCCACTTT. Translating it yields CASSLRDDSPLHF.

The chain has TRBV30 and TRBJ2-7; D is possibly TRBD1 or TRBD2 (6 bases each). Germline V gene sequence: CDR1 GTSNPN, CDR2 SVGIG (reference sequence). CDR3 size: 14 residues. V lost 0 bases and J lost 3, with 12 bases in between. The CDR3 coding sequence is TGTGCCTGGAGTGTTTGGGGGGCCGACTACGAGCAGTACTTC. Amino acid sequence: CAWSVWGADYEQYF.

The chain recombines TRBV30 with TRBJ1-1; D ambiguous. Trimming took off 4 bases at V and 3 bases at J, with 9 bases between the two ends. Per the germline V gene, CDR1 is GTSNPN and CDR2 is SVGIG (reference sequence). This CDR3 has 12 amino acids. CDR3 DNA sequence: TGTGCCTGGATGGGCGACTACACTGAAGCTTTCTTT. Protein sequence: CAWMGDYTEAFF.

A remark on this clone: Other DNA sequences in the sample encode the same CDR3. The chain carries TRBV18 and TRBJ1-3; D is uncertain. This CDR3 comprises 15 residues. The V end lost 3 bases, the J end lost 0 bases, and 9 bases lay between the germline ends. Germline CDR1 and CDR2: KGHSH and LQKENI. CDR3 nucleotides: TGTGCCAGCTCACCCGGTGGCAGCTCTGGAAACACCATATATTTT. It yields the protein CASSPGGSSGNTIYF.

The genes are TRBV30 and TRBJ2-2; a weak D match, TRBD2 (6 bases). Germline assignment: CDR1 GTSNPN and CDR2 SVGIG (reference sequence). The CDR3 length is 13 residues. V lost 2 bases and J 6 bases, leaving 10 bases between the germline ends. CDR3 DNA: TGTGCCTGGAGTTTGCGGGGCCCCGGGGAGCTGTTTTTT. Its translation: CAWSLRGPGELFF.

This clone appeared once. Other DNA sequences in the sample encode the same CDR3. The rearrangement uses TRBV5-4 and TRBJ1-2, with TRBD1 matching over 10 bases. This CDR3 comprises 14 residues. Germline CDR1 and CDR2: SGHNT and YYREEE (reference sequence). The V gene end was trimmed by 5 bases and the J gene end by 2 bases; junction bases not matched to a gene: 3. The chain's CDR3 is CASRPDRGNYGYTF. The CDR3 nucleotides are TGTGCCAGCAGACCGGACAGGGGGAACTATGGCTACACCTTC.

DNA for the CDR3: TGCGCCAGCAGCTTCGACGGAGTCAATCAGCCCCAGCATTTT. Its translation is CASSFDGVNQPQHF. The V call is TRBV5-1, the J call TRBJ1-5; D is ambiguous. Germline V lookup: CDR1 SGHRS, CDR2 YFSETQ. The CDR3 covers 14 residues. V lost 2 bases, J lost 3 bases, and 9 bases lay in between.

This sequence joins TRBV19 and TRBJ2-7; D may match TRBD1 or TRBD2 (5 bases each). V gave up 0 bases and J gave up 3 bases, with 18 bases separating them. There are 17 residues in the CDR3. Germline loops: CDR1 LNHDA, CDR2 SQIVND (reference sequence). In nucleotides, the CDR3 is TGTGCCAGTAGTATAGATCTGCCGAAGGGACGGAACTACGAGCAGTACTTC. It translates to CASSIDLPKGRNYEQYF.

V and J are TRBV13 and TRBJ2-3; D call uncertain. Germline V CDR1 and CDR2: PRHDT, FYEKMQ (reference sequence). The CDR3 runs to 14 residues. The V end lost 2 bases, the J end lost 0 bases, and 6 bases lay between the germline ends. This chain's CDR3 is CASSLRQSTDTQYF. The CDR3 nucleotides are TGTGCCAGCAGCTTAAGGCAGAGCACAGATACGCAGTATTTT.

J is TRBJ2-7 and V is TRBV30; D uncertain. The germline V gene encodes CDR1 GTSNPN and CDR2 SVGIG (reference sequence). With 0 bases removed from V and 3 bases from J, the gap between germline ends came to 6 bases. The CDR3 runs to 12 residues. The CDR3: CAWSVPLYEQYF. The CDR3 DNA is TGTGCCTGGAGTGTACCCCTCTACGAGCAGTACTTC.

V gene TRBV7-9 combines with J gene TRBJ2-7, with D possibly being TRBD2 (6 bases). With 5 bases removed from V and 6 bases from J, the gap between germline ends came to 14 bases. This CDR3 has 13 residues. Germline CDR1 SEHNR, CDR2 FQNEAQ (reference sequence). CDR3 residues: CASSAAQAGEQYF. CDR3 DNA: TGTGCCAGCAGCGCGGCACAAGCGGGCGAGCAGTACTTC. The full variable domain, its missing parts supplied by reference TRBV7-9 and TRBJ2-7, is DTGVSQNPRHKITKRGQNVTFRCDPISEHNRLYWYRQTLGQGPEFLTYFQNEAQLEKSRLLSDRFSAERPKGSFSTLEIQRTEQGDSAMYLCASSAAQAGEQYFGPGTRLTVT.

The chain is built from TRBV5-4 and TRBJ2-1, with 15 bases matching TRBD2. Germline CDR1 and CDR2: SGHNT and YYREEE (reference sequence). This CDR3 contains 16 residues. V trimming: 3 bases; J trimming: 10 bases; junction bases outside the gene matches: 8. CDR3 bases: TGTGCCAGCAGCTACTCACCGGGACTAGCGGGAGGCGAGCAGTTCTTC. Translation: CASSYSPGLAGGEQFF. The entire variable domain, with the rest obtained from reference TRBV5-4 and TRBJ2-1, is as follows: ETGVTQSPTHLIKTRGQQVTLRCSSQSGHNTVSWYQQALGQGPQFIFQYYREEENGRGNFPPRFSGLQFPNYSSELNVNALELDDSALYLCASSYSPGLAGGEQFFGPGTRLTVL.

The V and J genes are TRBV6-1 and TRBJ2-3; possible D gene TRBD1, 7 bases. V lost 1 base, J lost 5 bases, and 13 bases lay in between. CDR1 and CDR2 (germline): MNHNS, SASEGT. The CDR3 is made up of 15 amino acids. The CDR3 sequence: CASSEGRGRKDTQYF. In DNA form, the CDR3 reads TGTGCCAGCAGTGAAGGGAGGGGGCGGAAAGATACGCAGTATTTT.

This chain joins TRBV7-2 and TRBJ2-2; perhaps TRBD1 as D (6 bases). Germline V lookup: CDR1 SGHTA, CDR2 FQGNSA. Trimming took off 0 bases at V and 7 bases at J, with 15 bases between the two ends. This CDR3 spans 16 amino acids. CDR3 nucleotides: TGTGCCAGCAGCTTAGCGCCAGGGGCAGGTGGCGGGGAGCTGTTTTTT. Amino acid sequence: CASSLAPGAGGGELFF.

The chain recombines TRBV5-5 with TRBJ2-7, with 7 positions matching TRBD1. Unmatched junction bases numbered 7, after V lost 4 bases and J lost 6 bases. The CDR3 extends over 13 amino acids. CDR1 SGHKS and CDR2 YYEKEE come from the germline V gene (reference sequence). CDR3 sequence: CASSPSTGFEQYF. The CDR3 DNA reads TGTGCCAGCAGCCCATCGACAGGGTTCGAGCAGTACTTC.

For this clone: The identical CDR3 is also encoded by other nucleotide sequences in the sample. This sequence joins TRBV2 and TRBJ1-5, with a weak D call TRBD1 (5 bases). This CDR3 is built from 14 residues. Looked up from germline, CDR1 is SNHLY and CDR2 is FYNNEI. V was clipped by 3 bases and J by 4 bases, with 10 bases between them. CDR3 DNA: TGTGCCAGCAGTGACAGGGTCGGGAATCAGCCCCAGCATTTT. Translated, it gives CASSDRVGNQPQHF.

The rearrangement uses TRBV19 and TRBJ2-5, with 9 bases fitting TRBD1. The length of the CDR3 is 16 residues. The ends lost 6 bases at V and 2 bases at J; junction bases unmatched: 10. Germline V gene data show CDR1 as LNHDA and CDR2 as SQIVND (reference sequence). The CDR3 DNA follows: TGTGCCAGTAGCCCTTCCAGAGGACAGGGGCAAGAGACCCAGTACTTC. It specifies CASSPSRGQGQETQYF.

The chain uses TRBV2 and TRBJ2-3; the match to TRBD2 covers 9 bases. This CDR3 is 14 amino acids long. Germline-derived CDR1 and CDR2 are SNHLY and FYNNEI. Losses at the gene ends were 10 bases for V and 5 bases for J; bases not matched to a gene: 10. The CDR3 sequence is CATKVAGEGDTQYF. Written as DNA, the CDR3 is TGTGCCACCAAAGTAGCGGGAGAGGGAGATACGCAGTATTTT.

The V gene is TRBV2, the J gene TRBJ1-1; D is ambiguous. The CDR3 is 10 residues long. The V and J ends lost 5 bases and 9 bases respectively, with 7 bases between them. Germline CDR1 reads SNHLY; CDR2 reads FYNNEI. CDR3: CASSRVQAFF. CDR3 nucleotides: TGTGCCAGCAGTCGGGTCCAAGCTTTCTTT.

The genes are TRBV29-1 and TRBJ2-1; 7 nucleotides match TRBD1. The V segment lost 1 base and the J segment 6 bases; nucleotides outside the gene matches: 6. This CDR3 comprises 14 residues. Germline CDR1 and CDR2: SQVTM and ANQGSEA. In nucleotides, the CDR3 is TGCAGCGTTGAAGGGTTGTCAGGGGGCAATGAGCAGTTCTTC. It translates to CSVEGLSGGNEQFF.